The rows below give T cell receptor beta chains drawn from one sample of a study of T-cell reconstitution after alpha-beta-depleted transplantation in children. A single record per CDR3 protein comes from TCRdb applying MiXCR to the PCR reads. The sample shows about 640,000 distinct CDR3 sequences, approximately 15% of them seen only once. This sample comprised PBMCs from the stem cell graft donor, obtained from the stem cell graft. Source of these receptors: a human donor who donated a stem cell graft to a child with acute myeloid leukemia. The CDR3 runs from the conserved cysteine through the conserved F or W. A D gene is named only where the DNA matches it firmly. A row's size may be missing; if present it is once, few, many or a size class.

CSAQITSLRETQYF,TGCAGTGCCCAGATTACCAGCTTGAGAGAGACCCAGTACTTC,.,TRBJ2-5,TRBV20-1,few
CSATLHGIHTEAFF,TGCAGTGCCACCCTCCACGGGATACACACTGAAGCTTTCTTT,.,TRBJ1-1,TRBV20-1,few
CSALGTADSNEQFF,TGCAGTGCTTTAGGAACTGCCGATTCCAATGAGCAGTTCTTC,.,TRBJ2-1,TRBV20-1,.
CASSGTGSISGNTIYF,TGTGCCAGCAGTGGGACAGGTTCGATCTCTGGAAACACCATATATTTT,TRBD1,TRBJ1-3,TRBV12-3/TRBV12-4,many
CSARDPGQGDEKLFF,TGCAGTGCTAGAGACCCGGGACAGGGAGATGAAAAACTGTTTTTT,TRBD1,TRBJ1-4,TRBV20-1,many
CSVVYLVGGGQDNEQFF,TGCAGCGTTGTGTATTTGGTCGGCGGGGGGCAGGACAATGAGCAGTTCTTC,TRBD2,TRBJ2-1,TRBV29-1,many
CASNLAGGLTDTQYF,TGTGCCAGCAACTTAGCGGGGGGCCTCACAGATACGCAGTATTTT,TRBD2,TRBJ2-3,TRBV12-3/TRBV12-4,.
CASVPPGQGTAFF,TGTGCCAGCGTTCCTCCGGGACAGGGTACGGCTTTCTTT,TRBD1,TRBJ1-1,TRBV6-6,few
CASSSTEQFF,TGTGCCAGCAGTTCGACGGAGCAGTTCTTC,.,TRBJ2-1,TRBV12-3/TRBV12-4,many
CSARSLAGANEQFF,TGCAGTGCTAGATCGCTAGCGGGGGCCAATGAGCAGTTCTTC,TRBD2,TRBJ2-1,TRBV20-1,many
CAIGADVRYTF,TGTGCCATCGGCGCGGATGTGCGCTACACCTTC,.,TRBJ1-2,TRBV10-3,many
CATSREAGSGTQYF,TGTGCCACCAGCAGAGAGGCAGGTTCAGGGACCCAGTACTTC,.,TRBJ2-5,TRBV15,many
CASSQEGVRTDTQYF,TGCGCCAGCAGTCAGGAGGGGGTGCGCACAGATACGCAGTATTTT,.,TRBJ2-3,TRBV4-1,few
CASSPGGSGNEQFF,TGTGCCAGCAGTCCGGGGGGGAGTGGCAATGAGCAGTTCTTC,TRBD2,TRBJ2-1,TRBV12-3/TRBV12-4,few
CSASNLNQETQYF,TGCAGTGCTAGTAATCTAAACCAAGAGACCCAGTACTTC,.,TRBJ2-5,TRBV20-1,many
CASRPTGLAAYEQYF,TGTGCCAGCAGACCAACGGGACTAGCGGCGTACGAGCAGTACTTC,TRBD2,TRBJ2-7,TRBV6-2/TRBV6-3,.
CATSPGAGWNTEAFF,TGTGCCACCAGCCCTGGGGCCGGGTGGAACACTGAAGCTTTCTTT,.,TRBJ1-1,TRBV15,many
CSARGGQGVNQPQHF,TGCAGTGCTAGAGGGGGGCAGGGGGTCAATCAGCCCCAGCATTTT,TRBD1,TRBJ1-5,TRBV20-1,many
CASSRMYGGVSEAFF,TGTGCCAGCAGCCGGATGTACGGCGGAGTCTCGGAAGCTTTCTTT,.,TRBJ1-1,TRBV4-2,.
CSVRGPTDTQYF,TGCAGTGTGAGGGGCCCGACAGATACGCAGTATTTT,.,TRBJ2-3,TRBV20-1,many